This T cell receptor beta chain derives from a study of T cells expressing NK-cell markers. Points from the study as a whole: Of the CD8+ T cell pool in about 6 donors, about 1.0-7.0% was accounted for by dominant NKG2C+ clonotypes.

Template switching by 5'RACE with UMIs generated the TCR beta cDNA. TCRdb re-called the 5' RACE reads and shows each CDR3 protein once, DNA omitted. This sample's clone table lists more than 250,000 distinct CDR3 sequences. As regards this clonotype: Its specificity is not known.

Germline CDR1 SGDLS, CDR2 YYNGEE. The CDR3 is 14 residues long. The sequence was collected from a man between 18 and 35 years old in good health. The chain is built from TRBV9 and TRBJ1-2; TCRdb's D call of TRBD1 is untestable without DNA. Sequenced material: blood T cells: a sorted CD56 or NKG2C T cell subset, CD4+ or CD8+ T cells, or bulk PBMC T cells (not recorded which). The CDR3 sequence is CASSARGQGYGYTF.